This T cell receptor (beta chain) was captured in a study of blood T cell repertoires in COVID-19. Study summary: The analysed material was cDNA or gDNA that came from T cells, B-cell-depleted T cells, or PBMCs.

The CDR3 extends over 15 amino acids. Germline CDR1 is MDHEN and CDR2 is SYDVKM. Trimming removed 4 bases from V and 4 bases from J, with 17 bases in between. Study processing details: Amplification of reference gene primers provided the estimated nucleated cell counts. Data came from immunoSEQ multiplex PCR; TCRdb stores just in-frame clones and leaves some out. For V, J and clone size, that table is used; D and trimming come from the DNA. This sample has 150,000 to 200,000 clones, with roughly four fifths found just once. This receptor was identified in a man in his sixties with active or convalescent COVID-19. J is TRBJ2-7 and V is TRBV28; weak D call: TRBD1 (6 bases). The sequenced material came from peripheral blood. The CDR3 is CASSSPGQGQYEQYF. Here the CDR3 DNA reads TGTGCCAGCAGTTCGCCGGGGCAGGGGCAATACGAGCAGTACTTC.